The 31 T cell receptor beta chains below come from one sample, sequenced in a study of response to subunit inactivated influenza vaccine. TCRdb processed the RT-PCR reads anew with MiXCR; each CDR3 protein has one entry. The sample comprises around 530,000 distinct CDR3 sequences, approximately 12% of which are singletons, and 10% rests with the top ten. The starting material was PBMCs from blood, obtained on the day of vaccination. The receptors here all came from a man in his forties or fifties who received an inactivated influenza vaccine.

The rearrangement joins TRBV28 to TRBJ2-2, with D tentatively TRBD2 (5 bases). Between the trimmed V and J ends, which lost 6 bases and 2 bases, there was a span of 16 bases. From germline, CDR1 is MDHEN and CDR2 SYDVKM. The CDR3 is made up of 16 amino acids. CDR3 coding DNA: TGTGCCAGCAGCGGGCCCCCTAGCCCTAACACCGGGGAGCTGTTTTTT. Translation: CASSGPPSPNTGELFF.

The gene calls are TRBV5-6 and TRBJ2-7; 7 bases are shared with TRBD1. CDR3 size: 16 residues. Germline assignment: CDR1 SGHDT and CDR2 YYEEEE. J was trimmed by 2 bases and V by 2 bases; bases with no gene match: 10. The CDR3 DNA reads as TGTGCCAGCAGCTTAAGCGTTTGGGACAGAACCTACGAGCAGTACTTC. It yields the protein CASSLSVWDRTYEQYF.

This clonotype has a count of ten or more. This chain joins TRBV15 and TRBJ1-4, with TRBD1 matching 8 bases. CDR1 is LNHNV, CDR2 YYDKDF, per germline (reference sequence). The CDR3 has 13 amino acids. V was clipped by 8 bases and J by 7 bases; unmatched bases: 6. The CDR3 DNA reads TGTGCCACCGCTACAGGGGGTAGTGAAAAACTGTTTTTT. Its protein product is CATATGGSEKLFF.

The CDR3 region is CASSRQGQDSYNEQFF. The CDR3 DNA follows: TGCGCCAGCAGTCGCCAGGGACAGGACTCCTACAATGAGCAGTTCTTC. The chain joins TRBV23-1 to TRBJ2-1; 8 nucleotides agree with TRBD1. TRBV23-1 carries the ORF label, with uncertain function. The CDR3 totals 16 residues. V dropped 4 bases and J dropped 0; count of bases not matched to a gene: 5.

The chain joins TRBV14 to TRBJ2-1; D might be TRBD2 (6 bases). The CDR3 covers 16 residues. Trimming cost V 2 bases and J 8 bases, with 19 bases left between them. Germline V lookup: CDR1 SGHDN, CDR2 FVKESK. CDR3 bases: TGTGCCAGCAGCCAACGTCCCCGACTAGGGCTGGATGAGCAGTTCTTC. Translating gives CASSQRPRLGLDEQFF.

This clonotype occurred a few times. The chain links TRBV3-1 to TRBJ2-2; TRBD1 matches at 10 bases. The germline V gene encodes CDR1 LGHDT and CDR2 YNNKEL (reference sequence). J was trimmed by 5 bases and V by 3 bases; bases with no gene match: 3. The CDR3 is 15 amino acids. The CDR3 reads CASSHGTGVTGELFF. Written as DNA, the CDR3 is TGTGCCAGCAGCCACGGGACAGGGGTGACCGGGGAGCTGTTTTTT.

The chain combines TRBV19 with TRBJ2-7, with D perhaps matching TRBD1 or TRBD2 (5 bases each). Germline V gene lookup returns CDR1 LNHDA and CDR2 SQIVND (reference sequence). The CDR3 covers 15 residues. Trimming cost V 3 bases and J 2 bases, with 14 bases left between them. CDR3 region: CASSIPRDGTYEQYF. In DNA form, the CDR3 reads TGTGCCAGTAGTATTCCCCGGGACGGTACCTACGAGCAGTACTTC.

The genes are TRBV11-2 and TRBJ1-2, with 12 nucleotides matching TRBD1. Germline V lookup: CDR1 SGHAT, CDR2 FQNNGV. This CDR3 comprises 15 residues. The V and J ends lost 4 bases and 4 bases, in that order; junction bases with no gene match: 4. The CDR3 nucleotides read TGTGCCAGCAGCTCGGGACAGGGGGCGTCCTATGGCTACACCTTC. This translates into CASSSGQGASYGYTF.

V usage is TRBV4-3 and J usage is TRBJ2-3, with D unclear. The CDR3 spans 16 residues. Germline CDR1 is LGHNA and CDR2 is YSLEER. Trimming took off 0 bases at V and 4 bases at J, with 14 bases between the two ends. CDR3: CASSQDLQSAADTQYF. Here the CDR3 DNA reads TGCGCCAGCAGCCAAGATTTGCAATCGGCAGCAGATACGCAGTATTTT.

This clonotype was recorded a few times. Written as DNA, the CDR3 is TGTGCCAGCAGCCAAGCGGGGGAACTCCAAGAGACCCAGTACTTC. Amino acids: CASSQAGELQETQYF. The chain is built from TRBV3-1 and TRBJ2-5, with D possibly being TRBD2 (6 bases). Trimming removed 1 base from V and 1 base from J, with 10 bases in between. Germline V gene sequence: CDR1 LGHDT, CDR2 YNNKEL (reference sequence). The CDR3 totals 15 residues.

This clonotype has only a few counts. The rearrangement links TRBV27 to TRBJ2-7, with TRBD1 matching over 7 bases. This CDR3 region has 13 residues. Trimming at V came to 6 bases and at J to 3 bases, leaving 5 bases not matched to a gene. CDR1 and CDR2 from the germline V gene are MNHEY and SMNVEV (reference sequence). In DNA form, the CDR3 reads TGTGCCAGCAGCTTTAACAGGGGCTACGAGCAGTACTTC. This sequence encodes CASSFNRGYEQYF.

This clonotype has more than one count but fewer than ten. V usage is TRBV28 and J usage is TRBJ2-3, with D perhaps matching TRBD2 (5 bases). Germline V gene data show CDR1 as MDHEN and CDR2 as SYDVKM. Deletions cut 0 bases from V and 0 bases from J, with 7 bases between. This CDR3 is built from 15 residues. CDR3 DNA sequence: TGTGCCAGCAGTTTATGGGGAGTTAGCACAGATACGCAGTATTTT. Translation gives CASSLWGVSTDTQYF. Full variable domain (outside the CDR3, taken from reference TRBV28 and TRBJ2-3): DVKVTQSSRYLVKRTGEKVFLECVQDMDHENMFWYRQDPGLGLRLIYFSYDVKMKEKGDIPEGYSVSREKKERFSLILESASTNQTSMYLCASSLWGVSTDTQYFGPGTRLTVL.

This sequence joins TRBV5-4 and TRBJ1-1, with D possibly matching TRBD1 (5 bases). V lost 0 bases to trimming and J lost 1 base, with 13 bases between them. The CDR3 covers 16 residues. Germline CDR1 reads SGHNT; CDR2 reads YYREEE (reference sequence). CDR3 sequence: CASSLGQGSANTEAFF. For the CDR3, the DNA is TGTGCCAGCAGCTTGGGGCAGGGTTCGGCGAACACTGAAGCTTTCTTT.

This clonotype was seen repeatedly, ten times or more. The V call is TRBV2, the J call TRBJ1-2; 7 positions agree with TRBD1. CDR3 size: 14 residues. In germline, CDR1 is SNHLY, CDR2 FYNNEI. The ends lost 5 bases at V and 1 base at J; junction bases unmatched: 4. DNA of the CDR3: TGTGCCAGCAGTCTGACAGGGAATAACTATGGCTACACCTTC. The encoded protein is CASSLTGNNYGYTF.

The J gene is TRBJ2-7, the V gene TRBV20-1; D perhaps matches TRBD2 (5 bases). Trimming removed 3 bases at V and 3 bases at J, with 18 bases between. This CDR3 contains 15 residues. CDR1 and CDR2 (germline): DFQATT, SNEGSKA (reference sequence). The CDR3 protein is CSAREDAWNFYEQYF. CDR3 sequence (DNA): TGCAGTGCTAGGGAGGACGCCTGGAACTTCTACGAGCAGTACTTC.

This clonotype was picked up a small number of times. The chain carries TRBV29-1 and TRBJ2-1; maybe TRBD1 (6 bases). Trimming left V 7 bases short and J 7 bases short, with 20 bases between. There are 14 residues in the CDR3. CDR1 is SQVTM, CDR2 ANQGSEA, per germline. CDR3 in DNA: TGCAGCGGGATTACAGGGTATCTCCCGAATGAGCAGTTCTTC. It codes for CSGITGYLPNEQFF.

This clonotype was seen a few times. V usage is TRBV7-2 and J usage is TRBJ2-7; 7 nucleotides match TRBD1. Germline V gene data show CDR1 as SGHTA and CDR2 as FQGNSA. The CDR3 extends over 16 amino acids. J lost 5 bases, V lost 0 bases, and 10 bases had no gene match. This CDR3 reads CASSLAAGTAMNEQYF. CDR3 DNA sequence: TGTGCCAGCAGCTTAGCTGCCGGGACAGCTATGAACGAGCAGTACTTC.

This clonotype was seen more than once but under ten times. The V gene is TRBV18, the J gene TRBJ2-5; 9 bases are a match to TRBD2. This CDR3 spans 15 amino acids. With 0 bases clipped from V and 3 bases from J, the junction kept 2 bases outside the gene matches. Looked up from germline, CDR1 is KGHSH and CDR2 is LQKENI. The CDR3 coding sequence is TGTGCCAGCTCACCACCGGCTAGCGGGAAAGAGACCCAGTACTTC. Translation gives CASSPPASGKETQYF.

This clonotype was detected many times. This chain uses TRBV7-9 with TRBJ2-2; D gene uncertain. CDR3 length equals 14 residues. Germline CDR1 is SEHNR and CDR2 is FQNEAQ (reference sequence). V lost 3 bases, J lost 4 bases, and 9 bases lay in between. CDR3 coding DNA: TGTGCCAGCAGCTTTGGGATCATCACCGGGGAGCTGTTTTTT. Its protein product is CASSFGIITGELFF.

Only a few counts were recorded for this clonotype. In DNA, the CDR3 is TGCGCCAGCAGTCCAGGGGTTGGCACTGAAGCTTTCTTT. Translation: CASSPGVGTEAFF. This rearrangement joins TRBV5-1 to TRBJ1-1, with D perhaps TRBD1 (6 bases). The CDR3 extends over 13 amino acids. Trimming took off 5 bases at V and 4 bases at J, with 12 bases between the two ends. Germline CDR1 reads SGHRS; CDR2 reads YFSETQ.

This clonotype was seen many times. This chain links TRBV28 with TRBJ1-2, with 9 bases identical to TRBD1. The CDR3 runs to 16 residues. V gave up 2 bases and J gave up 4 bases; unmatched junction bases: 8. Germline V gene data show CDR1 as MDHEN and CDR2 as SYDVKM. CDR3 DNA: TGTGCCAGCAGTTTACCCGGGACAGGGTATACCTATGGCTACACCTTC. Protein sequence: CASSLPGTGYTYGYTF.

This clonotype appeared a few times. This sequence joins TRBV6-5 and TRBJ2-1; D is ambiguous. The CDR3 is 14 amino acids. In germline, CDR1 is MNHEY, CDR2 SVGAGI. V lost 3 bases, J lost 5 bases, and 11 bases lay in between. Here the CDR3 DNA reads TGTGCCAGCAGTTATACATGGTGGAACAATGAGCAGTTCTTC. It translates to CASSYTWWNNEQFF.

About this clonotype itself: At one boundary the junction diverges from the germline segment, which might be a read error. The chain combines TRBV28 with TRBJ2-2; D ambiguous. This CDR3 comprises 14 residues. The germline CDR1 and CDR2 sequences are MDHEN and SYDVKM. CDR3 nucleotides: TGTGTCAGCAGTTTAGGAGAGAACACCGGGGAGCTGTTTTTT. As protein: CVSSLGENTGELFF.

This clonotype was counted between two and nine times. V gene TRBV20-1 combines with J gene TRBJ1-4; D not certain. Germline V gene sequence: CDR1 DFQATT, CDR2 SNEGSKA (reference sequence). V was shortened by 0 bases and J by 3 bases, with 11 bases between the two germline ends. CDR3 length: 15 residues. Here the CDR3 DNA reads TGCAGTGCTAGAGATCAGATGGGTTCTAATGAAAAACTGTTTTTT. Translation gives CSARDQMGSNEKLFF.

J is TRBJ2-7 and V is TRBV5-1, with no clear D. There are 16 residues in the CDR3. V gave up 0 bases and J gave up 0 bases, with 13 bases separating them. Germline loops: CDR1 SGHRS, CDR2 YFSETQ. CDR3 amino acids: CASSLVADDSSYEQYF. Here the CDR3 DNA reads TGCGCCAGCAGCTTGGTGGCAGACGATAGCTCCTACGAGCAGTACTTC.

This clonotype was recorded a few times. The chain uses TRBV6-6 and TRBJ1-5, with D perhaps TRBD1 (5 bases). Germline loops: CDR1 MNHNY, CDR2 SVGAGI (reference sequence). This CDR3 is 13 amino acids long. The ends were cut back, 8 bases at V and 7 bases at J, with 15 bases in the middle. The CDR3 loop reads CASGLIEGQPQHF. Written as DNA, the CDR3 is TGTGCCAGCGGCCTAATCGAGGGGCAGCCCCAGCATTTT.

This clonotype showed up many times. V usage is TRBV5-1 and J usage is TRBJ2-7; perhaps TRBD2 as D (6 bases). Germline CDR1 is SGHRS and CDR2 is YFSETQ. CDR3 length equals 14 residues. Trimming took 0 bases from V and 2 from J, leaving 9 bases between them. CDR3 nucleotide sequence: TGCGCCAGCAGCTTGGGGACTACCGCCTACGAGCAGTACTTC. This encodes CASSLGTTAYEQYF.

This clonotype was counted many times. The rearrangement joins TRBV7-6 to TRBJ2-1; maybe TRBD1 (5 bases). Trimming pared 2 bases from V and 5 bases from J, leaving 13 bases between. This CDR3 is built from 15 residues. CDR1 is SGHVS, CDR2 FNYEAQ, per germline. The CDR3 protein is CASSLQGGPNNEQFF. In DNA form, the CDR3 reads TGTGCCAGCAGCTTACAGGGCGGTCCTAACAATGAGCAGTTCTTC.

This clonotype was found a few times. The chain recombines TRBV20-1 with TRBJ2-1; D is uncertain. Trimming cost V 3 bases and J 7 bases, with 10 bases left between them. CDR1 is DFQATT, CDR2 SNEGSKA, per germline (reference sequence). This CDR3 spans 12 amino acids. DNA of the CDR3: TGCAGTGCTAGTCCTCAGCAGAATGAGCAGTTCTTC. As protein: CSASPQQNEQFF.

A few counts support this clonotype. This sequence joins TRBV4-1 and TRBJ1-5; D perhaps matches TRBD1 (5 bases). This CDR3 is 14 amino acids long. Trimming cost V 0 bases and J 4 bases, with 7 bases left between them. Germline V lookup: CDR1 MGHRA, CDR2 YSYEKL. Here the CDR3 reads CASSQDDRNQPQHF. The CDR3 coding sequence is TGCGCCAGCAGCCAAGATGACAGAAATCAGCCCCAGCATTTT.

There are a few counts of this clonotype. This CDR3 is CASSLLRAGEQFF. CDR3 coding DNA: TGTGCCAGCAGCTTGTTAAGGGCTGGGGAGCAGTTCTTC. V usage is TRBV5-6 and J usage is TRBJ2-1; the D is unclear. CDR3 length: 13 amino acids. Looked up from germline, CDR1 is SGHDT and CDR2 is YYEEEE. V dropped 1 base and J dropped 10 bases, with 12 bases sitting between them.